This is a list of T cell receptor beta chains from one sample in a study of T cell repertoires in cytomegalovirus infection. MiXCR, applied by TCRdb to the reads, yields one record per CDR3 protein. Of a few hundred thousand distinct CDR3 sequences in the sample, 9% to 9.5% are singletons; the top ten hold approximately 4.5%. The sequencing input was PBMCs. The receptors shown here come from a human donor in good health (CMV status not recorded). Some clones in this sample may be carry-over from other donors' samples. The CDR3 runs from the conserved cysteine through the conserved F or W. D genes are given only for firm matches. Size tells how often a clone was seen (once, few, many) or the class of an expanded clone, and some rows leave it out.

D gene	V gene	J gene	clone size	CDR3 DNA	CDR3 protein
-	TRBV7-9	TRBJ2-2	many	TGTGCCAGCACCCCGACCGGGCCAAACACCGGGGAGCTGTTTTTT	CASTPTGPNTGELFF
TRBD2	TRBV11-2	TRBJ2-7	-	TGTGCCAGCAGCTTAGTAGCGGGGCTACCCTACGAGCAGTACTTC	CASSLVAGLPYEQYF
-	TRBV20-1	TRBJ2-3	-	TGCAGTGCTAGACTCCTAACTAGCACAGATACGCAGTATTTT	CSARLLTSTDTQYF
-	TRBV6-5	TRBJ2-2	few	TGTGCCAGCAGCCCAACGAATGTGGGCGGGGAGCTGTTTTTT	CASSPTNVGGELFF
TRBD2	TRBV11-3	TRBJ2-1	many	TGTGCCAGCAGCTTAGGCGGGAGGGACAACAATGAGCAGTTCTTC	CASSLGGRDNNEQFF
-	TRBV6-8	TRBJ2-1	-	TGTGCCACGAGGGCCAGGGCCACCTACAATGAGCAGTTCTTC	CATRARATYNEQFF
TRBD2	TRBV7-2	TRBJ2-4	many	TGTGCCAGCAGCTTAAACCCCGGACTAGCGGGGGACATTCAGTACTTC	CASSLNPGLAGDIQYF
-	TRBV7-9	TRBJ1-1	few	TGTGCCAGCAGCCATTCGGCTCAGGAGAACACTGAAGCTTTCTTT	CASSHSAQENTEAFF
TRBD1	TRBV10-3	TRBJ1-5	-	TGTGCCATCAGTGAGGACAGGGAACACCAGCATTTT	CAISEDREHQHF
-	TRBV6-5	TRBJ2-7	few	TGTGCCAGCACCGGCACCTACGAGCAGTACTTC	CASTGTYEQYF
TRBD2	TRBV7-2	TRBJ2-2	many	TGTGCCAGCACAGGGACTAGGACCGGGGAGCTGTTTTTT	CASTGTRTGELFF
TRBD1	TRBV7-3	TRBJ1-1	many	TGTGCCAGCAGCCGGGACAGGGCTACTGAAGCTTTCTTT	CASSRDRATEAFF
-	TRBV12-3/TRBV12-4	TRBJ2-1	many	TGTGCCAGCAGTTTGAGGCCGAGGAATGAGCAGTTCTTC	CASSLRPRNEQFF
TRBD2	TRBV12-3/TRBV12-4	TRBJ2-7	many	TGTGCCAGCAGTTATATGGGACTAATCCGCGAGCAGTACTTC	CASSYMGLIREQYF
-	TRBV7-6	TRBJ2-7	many	TGTGCCAGCAGCTCCTACAGGGACTACGAGCAGTACTTC	CASSSYRDYEQYF
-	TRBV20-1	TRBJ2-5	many	TGCAGTGCTCCCGAGGCAGGGCTAGAGACCCAGTACTTC	CSAPEAGLETQYF
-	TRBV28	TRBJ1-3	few	TGTGCCAGCGGCAGGCAGCTAGGGAACACCATATATTTT	CASGRQLGNTIYF
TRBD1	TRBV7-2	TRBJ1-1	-	TGTGCCAGCAGCTTAAACGGCCACAGGGGATGGGGCACTGAAGCTTTCTTT	CASSLNGHRGWGTEAFF
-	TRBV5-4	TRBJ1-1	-	TGTGCCAGCAATGGAGGGGGAGACAGAACAAACACTGAAGCTTTCTTT	CASNGGGDRTNTEAFF
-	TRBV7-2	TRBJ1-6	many	TGTGCCAGCAGCTTATATCAGGGTTCGGGTTCACCCCTCCACTTT	CASSLYQGSGSPLHF
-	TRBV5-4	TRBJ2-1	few	TGTGCCAGCAGCTTACAGGGAGCGCGGAATGAGCAGTTCTTC	CASSLQGARNEQFF
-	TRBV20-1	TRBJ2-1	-	TGCAGTGCTAAAGACTACAATGAGCAGTTCTTC	CSAKDYNEQFF